These T cell receptor beta chains were read from a single sample in a study of CD8 T cells in Susac syndrome. Via MiXCR, TCRdb re-called the immunoSEQ multiplex PCR reads, giving one row per CDR3 protein. The sample contains under 550,000 distinct CDR3 sequences, 85% to 90% of which appear only once. Material for sequencing was CD8+ T cells from PBMCs. The receptors originated from a human donor with multiple sclerosis. CDR3s include the opening cysteine and the closing phenylalanine or tryptophan. The D gene is left open where the match is weak. Not every row has a clone size; where given, it reads once, few, many or a size class.

cdr3_nt: TGTGCCAGCAGTTTTATGAACCGGACCGGGGAGCTGTTTTTT
cdr3_aa: CASSFMNRTGELFF
j_call: TRBJ2-2
clone_size: .
v_call: TRBV28
d_call: .

cdr3_nt: TGTGCCACCAGCAGAGAGGGCTCTGGGGCCAACGTCCTGACTTTC
cdr3_aa: CATSREGSGANVLTF
j_call: TRBJ2-6
clone_size: .
v_call: TRBV15
d_call: .

cdr3_nt: TGTGCCAGTAGTATGGGCGGGAGTCCCCCAGATACGCAGTATTTT
cdr3_aa: CASSMGGSPPDTQYF
j_call: TRBJ2-3
clone_size: .
v_call: TRBV19
d_call: TRBD2

cdr3_nt: TGTGCCAGCAGCTTCGGACTAGCGGAGTTCTCCTACGAGCAGTACTTC
cdr3_aa: CASSFGLAEFSYEQYF
j_call: TRBJ2-7
clone_size: .
v_call: TRBV11-2
d_call: TRBD2

cdr3_nt: TGTGCCAGCAGCGTTGAGGGGGCTGAGCAGTTCTTC
cdr3_aa: CASSVEGAEQFF
j_call: TRBJ2-1
clone_size: once
v_call: TRBV9
d_call: TRBD1

cdr3_nt: TGTGCCAGCAGCACAGACAGTTCTGGGGAGCAGTACTTC
cdr3_aa: CASSTDSSGEQYF
j_call: TRBJ2-7
clone_size: .
v_call: TRBV7-9
d_call: .

cdr3_nt: TGCAGTGCTAGAACGGTCGGGAATGAAAAACTGTTTTTT
cdr3_aa: CSARTVGNEKLFF
j_call: TRBJ1-4
clone_size: .
v_call: TRBV20-1
d_call: .

cdr3_nt: TGTGCCAGCAGCTTACCTAGCGGGGGGATCGACCAAGAGACCCAGTACTTC
cdr3_aa: CASSLPSGGIDQETQYF
j_call: TRBJ2-5
clone_size: .
v_call: TRBV7-8
d_call: TRBD2

cdr3_nt: TGCGCCAGCAGCCCCTCAGGGGAGGAGCAGTTCTTC
cdr3_aa: CASSPSGEEQFF
j_call: TRBJ2-1
clone_size: once
v_call: TRBV4-1
d_call: .

cdr3_nt: TGTGCCAGCAGTGATGTTCTAGCTATGACCGGGGAGCTGTTTTTT
cdr3_aa: CASSDVLAMTGELFF
j_call: TRBJ2-2
clone_size: once
v_call: TRBV2
d_call: .

cdr3_nt: TGCGCCAGCAGCCAAGAGGCAGGGGTCCACGAGCAGTACTTC
cdr3_aa: CASSQEAGVHEQYF
j_call: TRBJ2-7
clone_size: .
v_call: TRBV4-1
d_call: .

cdr3_nt: TGCGCCAGCAGCTTGTCCAGGGTAGCGAATGGCTACACCTTC
cdr3_aa: CASSLSRVANGYTF
j_call: TRBJ1-2
clone_size: .
v_call: TRBV5-1
d_call: .

cdr3_nt: TGTGCCAGCAGCTTTAATTTAGGGGATAATTCACCCCTCCACTTT
cdr3_aa: CASSFNLGDNSPLHF
j_call: TRBJ1-6
clone_size: .
v_call: TRBV7-6
d_call: .

cdr3_nt: TGTGCCAGCAGTTACTCGAACGAAGGGGGCGGTAGGTTCAATCAGCCCCAGCATTTT
cdr3_aa: CASSYSNEGGGRFNQPQHF
j_call: TRBJ1-5
clone_size: .
v_call: TRBV6-5
d_call: TRBD1

cdr3_nt: TGTGCCAGCAGCTGGGGGACAGATTATTTTAACTATGGCTACACCTTC
cdr3_aa: CASSWGTDYFNYGYTF
j_call: TRBJ1-2
clone_size: .
v_call: TRBV5-4
d_call: TRBD1

cdr3_nt: TGCAGTGCCCATGACAGGGGGTTGCCCTACGAGCAGTACTTC
cdr3_aa: CSAHDRGLPYEQYF
j_call: TRBJ2-7
clone_size: .
v_call: TRBV20-1
d_call: TRBD1

cdr3_nt: TGTGCCAGCAGCCCCCACCCCAGGGACAGGGTTGGCACTGAAGCTTTCTTT
cdr3_aa: CASSPHPRDRVGTEAFF
j_call: TRBJ1-1
clone_size: .
v_call: TRBV11-2
d_call: TRBD1

cdr3_nt: TGTGCCATTAACCCCGGGGCCGGGGAGCTGTTTTTT
cdr3_aa: CAINPGAGELFF
j_call: TRBJ2-2
clone_size: .
v_call: TRBV19
d_call: .

cdr3_nt: TGCAGTGCTCCTATGGGCACTGAAGCTTTCTTT
cdr3_aa: CSAPMGTEAFF
j_call: TRBJ1-1
clone_size: .
v_call: TRBV20-1
d_call: .

cdr3_nt: TGTGCCAAAACAGGGCCGCACCAAGAGACCCAGTACTTC
cdr3_aa: CAKTGPHQETQYF
j_call: TRBJ2-5
clone_size: .
v_call: TRBV2
d_call: .

cdr3_nt: TGCGCCAGCAGCCAAGATCTCTACCGCCAAGGGTCCTACGAGCAGTACTTC
cdr3_aa: CASSQDLYRQGSYEQYF
j_call: TRBJ2-7
clone_size: .
v_call: TRBV4-1
d_call: .

cdr3_nt: TGCGCCAGCAGTCCTCAGTGGGGAGTCACCGGGCAACGTGAGACCCAGTACTTC
cdr3_aa: CASSPQWGVTGQRETQYF
j_call: TRBJ2-5
clone_size: .
v_call: TRBV4-1
d_call: .

cdr3_nt: TGTGCCAGCAGCTTCAACGGGGGGACCTACGAGCAGTACTTC
cdr3_aa: CASSFNGGTYEQYF
j_call: TRBJ2-7
clone_size: .
v_call: TRBV7-2
d_call: TRBD2

cdr3_nt: TGTGCCAGCAGTCGGGGCCAGGTAATGGACGAGCAGTACTTC
cdr3_aa: CASSRGQVMDEQYF
j_call: TRBJ2-7
clone_size: .
v_call: TRBV12-3/TRBV12-4
d_call: .

cdr3_nt: TGTGCCAGCAGCTCCTTTGGCGGGGGGGGTCTAGGTACGCAGTATTTT
cdr3_aa: CASSSFGGGGLGTQYF
j_call: TRBJ2-3
clone_size: .
v_call: TRBV7-8
d_call: TRBD2

cdr3_nt: TGTGCTAGTGGTTTTGGGGTCGAGGGAGGTTTCACGGAGACCCAGTACTTC
cdr3_aa: CASGFGVEGGFTETQYF
j_call: TRBJ2-5
clone_size: .
v_call: TRBV12-5
d_call: .

cdr3_nt: TGTGCCACCAGCGGAACCGGGACAGGGCACTACGAGCAGTACTTC
cdr3_aa: CATSGTGTGHYEQYF
j_call: TRBJ2-7
clone_size: .
v_call: TRBV15
d_call: TRBD1

cdr3_nt: TGTGCCAGCAGGGGGTGGGATGAGCAGTTCTTC
cdr3_aa: CASRGWDEQFF
j_call: TRBJ2-1
clone_size: .
v_call: TRBV27
d_call: .

cdr3_nt: TGCAGCGTTGAGACAGGACCCACACCCGGGGATGAGCAGTTCTTC
cdr3_aa: CSVETGPTPGDEQFF
j_call: TRBJ2-1
clone_size: .
v_call: TRBV29-1
d_call: .

cdr3_nt: TGTGCCAGCAGCCGTTCTCCGTCTAACGAGCAGTACTTC
cdr3_aa: CASSRSPSNEQYF
j_call: TRBJ2-7
clone_size: .
v_call: TRBV7-9
d_call: .

cdr3_nt: TGTGCCAGCAGTTTCCCAACCGAGCAGTACTTC
cdr3_aa: CASSFPTEQYF
j_call: TRBJ2-7
clone_size: few
v_call: TRBV28
d_call: .

cdr3_nt: TGCAGTGCTAGAGATCAATCCCCGACTAGCCCCGATGAGCAGTTCTTC
cdr3_aa: CSARDQSPTSPDEQFF
j_call: TRBJ2-1
clone_size: .
v_call: TRBV20-1
d_call: TRBD2

cdr3_nt: TGTGCCAGCAGCACCTCAGGGGCTAACTATGGCTACACCTTC
cdr3_aa: CASSTSGANYGYTF
j_call: TRBJ1-2
clone_size: .
v_call: TRBV7-9
d_call: .

cdr3_nt: TGTGCCAGCAGTGAATCAGTGTTCCGTTTTAGCAATCAGCCCCAGCATTTT
cdr3_aa: CASSESVFRFSNQPQHF
j_call: TRBJ1-5
clone_size: .
v_call: TRBV6-1
d_call: .

cdr3_nt: TGCGCCAGCAGCCTTTCGGGGAGCGCCGACACCGGGGAGCTGTTTTTT
cdr3_aa: CASSLSGSADTGELFF
j_call: TRBJ2-2
clone_size: .
v_call: TRBV4-1
d_call: .

cdr3_nt: TGTGCCAGCAGAAACACGGGACAGGTCTCCTACGAGCAGTACTTC
cdr3_aa: CASRNTGQVSYEQYF
j_call: TRBJ2-7
clone_size: .
v_call: TRBV12-3/TRBV12-4
d_call: TRBD1

cdr3_nt: TGCGCCAGCAGCCACTGGGACGTGTCAGAGACTGCTGAAGCTTTCTTT
cdr3_aa: CASSHWDVSETAEAFF
j_call: TRBJ1-1
clone_size: .
v_call: TRBV4-1
d_call: .

cdr3_nt: TGCACCAGCAGCCAATCCCGGGGGGGCCAGTTGGGCGAGCAGTACTTC
cdr3_aa: CTSSQSRGGQLGEQYF
j_call: TRBJ2-7
clone_size: once
v_call: TRBV1
d_call: .

cdr3_nt: TGCAGCGTTGAAGATCAGGGACAGGGGGGTGGTGAGACCCAGTACTTC
cdr3_aa: CSVEDQGQGGGETQYF
j_call: TRBJ2-5
clone_size: few
v_call: TRBV29-1
d_call: TRBD1

cdr3_nt: TGTGCCAGCAGCTTAACGGGCAGCGGGGGAAGCACAGATACGCAGTATTTT
cdr3_aa: CASSLTGSGGSTDTQYF
j_call: TRBJ2-3
clone_size: .
v_call: TRBV7-2
d_call: TRBD2

cdr3_nt: TGTGCCAGCAGCGGACAGGGGTACGACGAGCAGTACTTC
cdr3_aa: CASSGQGYDEQYF
j_call: TRBJ2-7
clone_size: .
v_call: TRBV28
d_call: TRBD1

cdr3_nt: TGTGCCAGCAGTCCACAGGGGGCGAACGGGGAGCTGTTTTTT
cdr3_aa: CASSPQGANGELFF
j_call: TRBJ2-2
clone_size: .
v_call: TRBV6-5
d_call: TRBD1

cdr3_nt: TGTGCCAGCATTCTAGGAATGGGCTACGAGCAGTACTTC
cdr3_aa: CASILGMGYEQYF
j_call: TRBJ2-7
clone_size: .
v_call: TRBV2
d_call: .

cdr3_nt: TGTGCCAGCAGTTTGGGACGACCCTACAATGAGCAGTTCTTC
cdr3_aa: CASSLGRPYNEQFF
j_call: TRBJ2-1
clone_size: .
v_call: TRBV27
d_call: .

cdr3_nt: TGTGCCAGCAGTTTCTTCGCTGGAGGCTACGAGCAGTACTTC
cdr3_aa: CASSFFAGGYEQYF
j_call: TRBJ2-7
clone_size: .
v_call: TRBV28
d_call: .

cdr3_nt: TGCGCCAGCAGCTTGGGACTAGCGGGAGGTCAGCAAGAGACCCAGTACTTC
cdr3_aa: CASSLGLAGGQQETQYF
j_call: TRBJ2-5
clone_size: .
v_call: TRBV5-1
d_call: TRBD2

cdr3_nt: TGTGCCAGCAGTTACCCAAGGACAGGGTATAACGACGAGCAGTACTTC
cdr3_aa: CASSYPRTGYNDEQYF
j_call: TRBJ2-7
clone_size: .
v_call: TRBV6-2/TRBV6-3
d_call: TRBD1

cdr3_nt: TGTGCCAGCAGCCACACAGGGGCGGTTCGAGCTTTCTTT
cdr3_aa: CASSHTGAVRAFF
j_call: TRBJ1-1
clone_size: .
v_call: TRBV7-9
d_call: TRBD1

cdr3_nt: TGTGCCAGCATTGATTTGGGAAAAGGGAAAACCTCTTCAGATACGCAGTATTTT
cdr3_aa: CASIDLGKGKTSSDTQYF
j_call: TRBJ2-3
clone_size: .
v_call: TRBV27
d_call: .